This is a list of T cell receptor beta chains from one sample in a study of blood T cell repertoires in COVID-19. Here immunoSEQ multiplex PCR was the method, and the copy in TCRdb shows in-frame clones only, minus some. The data show about 350,000 clones, about nine tenths seen once. Sequenced input: peripheral blood. The receptor source for this set is a man aged 30 to 45 with COVID-19, enrolled during active disease. Each CDR3 is given with its conserved first and last residue. The order of the fields is J gene, clone size, D gene, V gene, CDR3 DNA, CDR3 protein. D genes are given only for firm matches. Where a row states a size, it is once, few, many or the class of an expanded clone; other rows omit it.

>TRBJ2-2|.|TRBD1|TRBV6-5
TGTGCCAGCAGGGGGACAGGGCTGGCCGGGGAGCTGTTTTTT
CASRGTGLAGELFF
>TRBJ2-5|.|TRBD1|TRBV11-3
TGTGCCAGCAGCCTAGGCCGGATCTCAGGGGGCGAATATGAGACCCAGTACTTC
CASSLGRISGGEYETQYF
>TRBJ2-1|.|TRBD2|TRBV12-3/TRBV12-4
TGTGCCAGCAGGAGTAGCGGGTGGAATGAGCAGTTCTTC
CASRSSGWNEQFF
>TRBJ2-2|.|.|TRBV7-2
TGTGCCAGCAGCTTAAATAGCGCCGGGGAGCTGTTTTTT
CASSLNSAGELFF
>TRBJ2-3|.|TRBD2|TRBV10-3
TGTGCCATCAGTGAGGGGCTAGCGGGGGTGGATACGCAGTATTTT
CAISEGLAGVDTQYF
>TRBJ2-3|.|TRBD1|TRBV28
TGTGCCAGCAGTCGCGATGAAAGGGGACAGGGGCTTACAGATACGCAGTATTTT
CASSRDERGQGLTDTQYF
>TRBJ1-3|.|.|TRBV10-3
TGTGCCATCAGTGTCACAGGCTCTGGAAACACCATATATTTT
CAISVTGSGNTIYF
>TRBJ2-1|.|TRBD2|TRBV4-2
TGTGCCAGCAGCCTTAGCGGGAGGGCCCAGCCCGAGCAGTTCTTC
CASSLSGRAQPEQFF
>TRBJ2-7|few|.|TRBV6-2/TRBV6-3
TGTGCCAGCAGTTACCCATTGATGCCTTCAGGGTTTCCCCCTTACGAGCAGTACTTC
CASSYPLMPSGFPPYEQYF
>TRBJ2-7|.|TRBD1|TRBV5-6
TGTGCCAGCAGCTCTCGGGACAGGGAGCAGTACTTC
CASSSRDREQYF
>TRBJ1-1|.|.|TRBV7-9
TGTGCCAGCAGCTTCGGAGCGCAGGGGATTGAAGCTTTCTTT
CASSFGAQGIEAFF
>TRBJ2-5|.|TRBD2|TRBV4-3
TGCGCCAGCAGCCGGAGTTGGGCGGGAGTCCAAGAGACCCAGTACTTC
CASSRSWAGVQETQYF
>TRBJ1-1|.|.|TRBV7-9
TGTGCCAGCAGCTTTTTAGACAGAGTGAACACTGAAGCTTTCTTT
CASSFLDRVNTEAFF
>TRBJ1-2|.|.|TRBV5-6
TGTGCCAGCAGCTTGAGACAGATGCACACCTTC
CASSLRQMHTF
>TRBJ1-4|.|.|TRBV5-1
TGCGCCAGCAGCCCTTCGAGGGGGTTACGAACTAATGAAAAACTGTTTTTT
CASSPSRGLRTNEKLFF
>TRBJ2-1|.|.|TRBV7-3
TGTGCCAGCAGCTTAACCCCCTGGGCGGGCAACGAGCAGTTCTTC
CASSLTPWAGNEQFF
>TRBJ2-6|.|.|TRBV7-3
TGTGCCAGCAGCCGGGGTAATGGGGCCAACGTCCTGACTTTC
CASSRGNGANVLTF
>TRBJ2-5|.|TRBD2|TRBV5-6
TGTGCCAGCGGTCTTCGGTGGGGGGCTAGCGGGGCCCAAGAGACCCAGTACTTC
CASGLRWGASGAQETQYF
>TRBJ2-2|.|TRBD2|TRBV6-4
TGTGCCAGCAGTCTGGGAGCGGGAGGGCCATATTCCGGGGAGCTGTTTTTT
CASSLGAGGPYSGELFF
>TRBJ1-1|.|.|TRBV11-2
TGTGCCAGCAGCTTAGATCGAGTCGGGAGGGGGATAGGCTCAGGGACTGAAGCTTTCTTT
CASSLDRVGRGIGSGTEAFF
>TRBJ2-3|few|TRBD1|TRBV6-5
TGTGCCAGCAGCAACGGACAGGGGGCAGATACGCAGTATTTT
CASSNGQGADTQYF
>TRBJ2-7|few|.|TRBV6-6
TGTGCCAGCAGTACCGACAGTGAGCAGTACTTC
CASSTDSEQYF
>TRBJ2-5|.|.|TRBV6-6
TGTGCCAGCAGTCCCCCGGGGCAAGAGACCCAGTACTTC
CASSPPGQETQYF
>TRBJ1-6|.|.|TRBV4-3
TGCGCCAGCAGCCAAGACGTCAGTTCCTATAATTCACCCCTCCACTTT
CASSQDVSSYNSPLHF
>TRBJ2-5|.|TRBD1|TRBV18
TGTGCCAGCTCACCGGGACAGGGGTACCAAGAGACCCAGTACTTC
CASSPGQGYQETQYF
>TRBJ1-6|.|.|TRBV2
.
CASSDFLWTGVRSPLHF
>TRBJ2-3|.|.|TRBV7-8
TGTGCCAGCAGCCGAGGGGGGGGGCCAGAAGATACGCAGTATTTT
CASSRGGGPEDTQYF
>TRBJ1-2|.|.|TRBV7-2
TGTGCCAGCAGCGGGACTGGGAACTATGGCTACACCTTC
CASSGTGNYGYTF
>TRBJ1-1|.|.|TRBV6-5
TGTGCCAGCACACGGACAGTGAACACTGAAGCTTTCTTT
CASTRTVNTEAFF
>TRBJ1-2|.|.|TRBV6-4
TGTGCCAGCAGCCCCGGCGGGTACTATGGCTACACCTTC
CASSPGGYYGYTF
>TRBJ2-3|once|.|TRBV15
TGTGCCACCAAAGACAAGGCCGGAGATACGCAGTATTTT
CATKDKAGDTQYF
>TRBJ1-5|.|TRBD1|TRBV5-5
TGTGCCAGCAGCTCCGGGACAGAGAATCAGCCCCAGCATTTT
CASSSGTENQPQHF
>TRBJ2-7|.|TRBD1|TRBV4-3
TGCGCCAGCAGCTTAGGGTGGACAGGGAGCTACGAGCAGTACTTC
CASSLGWTGSYEQYF
>TRBJ1-1|.|.|TRBV7-2
TGTGCCAGCAGCTTAAGTACAGGGAACACTGAAGCTTTCTTT
CASSLSTGNTEAFF
>TRBJ1-4|once|TRBD1|TRBV18
TGTGCCAGCTCTCGGGGACAGGGAGTAACTAATGAAAAACTGTTTTTT
CASSRGQGVTNEKLFF
>TRBJ2-7|few|TRBD2|TRBV10-3
TGTGCCATCGGACAACCCCTAGCGGGAGAGGAGCAGTACTTC
CAIGQPLAGEEQYF
>TRBJ2-5|once|TRBD1|TRBV6-5
TGTGCCAGCAGAAAAACAGGGGAAGAGACCCAGTACTTC
CASRKTGEETQYF
>TRBJ2-3|many|.|TRBV14
TGTGCCAGCAGCCAAGATAGACTAGTCACAGATACGCAGTATTTT
CASSQDRLVTDTQYF
>TRBJ2-3|.|TRBD2|TRBV7-8
TGTGCCAGCAGCCCGGTTGGGGTTAGGGCTAGCGGTAGCACAGATACGCAGTATTTT
CASSPVGVRASGSTDTQYF
>TRBJ2-2|.|.|TRBV5-4
TGTGCCAGCAGCCCGGTGGTGGGAGTGACCACCGGGGAGCTGTTTTTT
CASSPVVGVTTGELFF
>TRBJ2-2|.|TRBD2|TRBV13
TGTGCCAGCAGCGCAATAACTCCGGGGGGAACCGGGGAGCTGTTTTTT
CASSAITPGGTGELFF
>TRBJ2-7|.|.|TRBV29-1
TGCAGCGTCGCCAGCGGTACCCCGGGGTACGAGCAGTACTTC
CSVASGTPGYEQYF
>TRBJ2-7|.|.|TRBV18
TGTGCCAGCTCCCGCGACAGATTCTACGAGCAGTACTTC
CASSRDRFYEQYF
>TRBJ2-7|once|.|TRBV9
TGTGCCAGCAGCCCACGACACAGCCGCTCCTACGAGCAGTACTTC
CASSPRHSRSYEQYF
>TRBJ2-5|.|TRBD2|TRBV28
TGTGCCAGCAGTTTACCCTCCCTAGCGGGACGGGAGACCCAGTACTTC
CASSLPSLAGRETQYF
>TRBJ2-3|.|TRBD1|TRBV6-4
TGTGCCAGCAGTGATGGGACAGGTAGCACAGATACGCAGTATTTT
CASSDGTGSTDTQYF
>TRBJ1-3|.|.|TRBV30
TGTGCCTGGAGGGCCAGAAACACCATATATTTT
CAWRARNTIYF
>TRBJ1-3|.|.|TRBV4-2
TGTGCCAGCAGCCAAGACCGACTTTCTTCTGGAAACACCATATATTTT
CASSQDRLSSGNTIYF
>TRBJ1-1|.|.|TRBV6-2/TRBV6-3
TGTGCCAGCAGTTACCCCGAGGCCTTGGGAGCTTTCTTT
CASSYPEALGAFF